These 22 T cell receptor beta chains came from one sample sequenced in a study of blood T cell repertoires in COVID-19. This table comes from immunoSEQ multiplex PCR, and its TCRdb copy is limited to in-frame clones, with some not included. The repertoire holds 150,000 to 200,000 clones, with approximately 82% as singletons. The sequenced sample was PBMCs or T cells enriched from blood (not recorded which). The receptors were gathered from a woman aged 60-75 years with acute COVID-19.

This chain connects TRBV5-1 to TRBJ1-1; D call uncertain. The ends were cut back, 6 bases at V and 1 base at J, with 13 bases in the middle. Germline CDR1 is SGHRS and CDR2 is YFSETQ. CDR3 length equals 14 residues. The CDR3 DNA follows: TGCGCCAGCACCCCCTGGGCCCCGAACACTGAAGCTTTCTTT. Protein product: CASTPWAPNTEAFF.

The count of this clone is one. This chain uses TRBV7-9 with TRBJ1-2, with TRBD1 matching over 8 bases. Unmatched junction bases numbered 9, after V lost 5 bases and J lost 7 bases. The CDR3 consists of 14 residues. Germline loops: CDR1 SEHNR, CDR2 FQNEAQ (reference sequence). In DNA, the CDR3 is TGTGCCAGCAGCCGTTCGACAGGGGACAGTGGCTACACCTTC. Protein sequence: CASSRSTGDSGYTF.

This chain joins TRBV7-9 and TRBJ1-5; TRBD1 matches 12 bases. The CDR3 sequence is 15 residues long. Germline V CDR1 and CDR2: SEHNR, FQNEAQ (reference sequence). The trim removed 4 bases at V and 6 bases at J, leaving 4 bases unmatched. CDR3 sequence (DNA): TGTGCCAGCAGCTGGGGACAGGGGGCGAGTCAGCCCCAGCATTTT. This translates into CASSWGQGASQPQHF. Full variable domain (remainder filled in from reference TRBV7-9 and TRBJ1-5): DTGVSQNPRHKITKRGQNVTFRCDPISEHNRLYWYRQTLGQGPEFLTYFQNEAQLEKSRLLSDRFSAERPKGSFSTLEIQRTEQGDSAMYLCASSWGQGASQPQHFGDGTRLSIL.

This clone has just a few counts. The chain employs TRBV18 and TRBJ2-5; 7 positions agree with TRBD2. The CDR3 has 13 amino acids. Germline CDR1 and CDR2: KGHSH and LQKENI. V lost 9 bases to trimming and J lost 1 base; unmatched junction nucleotides: 5. In nucleotides, the CDR3 is TGTGCCAGTAACGCGGGAGTCCAAGAGACCCAGTACTTC. Translated, it gives CASNAGVQETQYF. The entire variable domain, with the rest obtained from reference TRBV18 and TRBJ2-5, is as follows: NAGVMQNPRHLVRRRGQEARLRCSPMKGHSHVYWYRQLPEEGLKFMVYLQKENIIDESGMPKERFSAEFPKEGPSILRIQQVVRGDSAAYFCASNAGVQETQYFGPGTRLLVL.

The chain joins TRBV18 to TRBJ2-7; TRBD2 is a possible D gene (6 bases). CDR1 is KGHSH and CDR2 is LQKENI in the germline V gene. There are 14 residues in the CDR3. The V end was cut by 4 bases, the J end by 3 bases, with 13 bases between. Written as DNA, the CDR3 is TGTGCCAGCTCACTCAGAAGGGAGGTCTACGAGCAGTACTTC. It translates to CASSLRREVYEQYF.

This chain uses TRBV19 with TRBJ1-5; 7 bases map to TRBD1. The ends lost 6 bases at V and 4 bases at J; junction bases unmatched: 12. There are 16 residues in the CDR3. Germline CDR1 and CDR2: LNHDA and SQIVND (reference sequence). The CDR3 reads CASRRHRGEVNQPQHF. CDR3 in DNA: TGTGCCAGTAGACGCCACAGGGGTGAGGTAAATCAGCCCCAGCATTTT.

The J gene is TRBJ2-3, the V gene TRBV6-6, with a weak D call TRBD2 (5 bases). Trimming cost V 5 bases and J 1 base, with 13 bases left between them. The CDR3 is 15 amino acids. CDR1 and CDR2 (germline): MNHNY, SVGAGI (reference sequence). CDR3 region: CASSGVHGGTDTQYF. The CDR3 bases are TGTGCCAGCAGTGGGGTCCACGGGGGCACAGATACGCAGTATTTT.

The J gene is TRBJ1-1, the V gene TRBV7-9; D may be TRBD1 (6 bases). The germline V gene encodes CDR1 SEHNR and CDR2 FQNEAQ (reference sequence). V lost 3 bases and J 6 bases, leaving 11 bases between the germline ends. This CDR3 comprises 13 residues. The chain's CDR3 is CASSLGQNAEAFF. DNA of the CDR3: TGTGCCAGCAGCTTGGGACAAAATGCTGAAGCTTTCTTT. Combining the CDR3 with reference TRBV7-9 and TRBJ1-1 gives the whole variable domain DTGVSQNPRHKITKRGQNVTFRCDPISEHNRLYWYRQTLGQGPEFLTYFQNEAQLEKSRLLSDRFSAERPKGSFSTLEIQRTEQGDSAMYLCASSLGQNAEAFFGQGTRLTVV.

This clone was found once. The chain combines TRBV3-1 (or the pseudogene TRBV3-2) with TRBJ1-2; TRBD1 agrees at 10 bases. This CDR3 is 15 amino acids long. Trimming took 0 bases from V and 7 from J; bases not matched to a gene: 5. Germline loops: CDR1 LGHDT, CDR2 YNNKEL (reference sequence). The CDR3 loop is CASSQDSGQGGGYTF. CDR3 DNA: TGTGCCAGCAGCCAAGACTCCGGACAGGGGGGTGGCTACACCTTC.

The chain employs TRBV5-6 and TRBJ1-1; 7 positions match TRBD1. Germline assignment: CDR1 SGHDT and CDR2 YYEEEE. Trimming removed 2 bases from V and 3 bases from J; junction bases left unmatched: 1. CDR3 size: 13 residues. CDR3 nucleotide sequence: TGTGCCAGCAGCTTTGACAGGGACACTGAAGCTTTCTTT. This translates into CASSFDRDTEAFF.

This chain uses TRBV6-5 with TRBJ2-4; TRBD2 is a possible D gene (6 bases). Trimming took off 4 bases at V and 13 bases at J, with 14 bases between the two ends. There are 12 residues in the CDR3. Germline CDR1 MNHEY, CDR2 SVGAGI. The CDR3 here is CASSSLGGLQYF. In nucleotides, the CDR3 is TGTGCCAGCAGTTCCCTGGGGGGACTCCAGTACTTC.

The chain has TRBV7-2 and TRBJ2-2; 9 positions match TRBD2. The CDR3 covers 17 residues. Trimming removed 3 bases from V and 2 bases from J; junction bases left unmatched: 7. Germline assignment: CDR1 SGHTA and CDR2 FQGNSA. The CDR3 reads CASSLDSGGPNTGELFF. CDR3 coding DNA: TGTGCCAGCAGCTTGGATAGCGGGGGACCAAACACCGGGGAGCTGTTTTTT.

V usage is TRBV19 and J usage is TRBJ2-1; weak D call: TRBD1 (5 bases). The CDR3 consists of 14 residues. Trimming cost V 5 bases and J 6 bases, with 14 bases left between them. Germline assignment: CDR1 LNHDA and CDR2 SQIVND (reference sequence). The CDR3 is CASSGWTPPNEQFF. The CDR3 region has the DNA TGTGCCAGTAGTGGATGGACACCCCCCAATGAGCAGTTCTTC.

The V and J genes are TRBV14 and TRBJ2-3; D not certain. CDR1 is SGHDN and CDR2 is FVKESK in the germline V gene. CDR3 length equals 12 residues. Between the trimmed V and J ends, which lost 4 bases and 2 bases, there was a span of 4 bases. The CDR3 coding sequence is TGTGCCAGCAGCCCTTCCACAGATACGCAGTATTTT. It yields the protein CASSPSTDTQYF.

CDR3 nucleotide sequence: TGTGCCAGCAGCCCCCGAAGGTGGGCAGAATGGGGAGCCGGGGAGCTGTTTTTT. Translating it yields CASSPRRWAEWGAGELFF. V is TRBV5-6 and J is TRBJ2-2; D possibly corresponds to TRBD2 (5 bases). With 4 bases removed from V and 6 bases from J, the gap between germline ends came to 25 bases. CDR1 and CDR2 (germline): SGHDT, YYEEEE. This CDR3 contains 18 residues.

The chain joins TRBV5-4 to TRBJ2-5, with D possibly matching TRBD2 (6 bases). With 0 bases removed from V and 5 bases from J, the gap between germline ends came to 11 bases. The CDR3 has 14 amino acids. Germline V gives CDR1 SGHNT, CDR2 YYREEE (reference sequence). CDR3 sequence: CASSLAGVWETQYF. The CDR3 DNA reads as TGTGCCAGCAGCTTGGCGGGGGTGTGGGAGACCCAGTACTTC.

The chain employs TRBV5-1 and TRBJ2-3; unclear D gene. Deletions cut 0 bases from V and 4 bases from J, with 9 bases between. The germline CDR1 and CDR2 sequences are SGHRS and YFSETQ. The CDR3 totals 14 residues. DNA for the CDR3: TGCGCCAGCAGCTTGGCCAGCGAATCAGATACGCAGTATTTT. It codes for CASSLASESDTQYF.

The J gene is TRBJ2-3, the V gene TRBV19, with 10 nucleotides matching TRBD1. The CDR3 contains 14 residues. Germline V lookup: CDR1 LNHDA, CDR2 SQIVND (reference sequence). Losses at the gene ends were 7 bases for V and 6 bases for J; bases not matched to a gene: 7. The CDR3, as DNA: TGTGCCAGTACCTCGACAGGGGGCTTTGATACGCAGTATTTT. Its protein product is CASTSTGGFDTQYF.

The chain employs TRBV7-2 and TRBJ2-1, with D unresolved. Germline CDR1 reads SGHTA; CDR2 reads FQGNSA. Trimming stripped 3 bases from V and 6 bases from J, with 9 bases between. The CDR3 totals 13 residues. The CDR3 region has the DNA TGTGCCAGCAGCTTTAGTTTGAGCAATGAGCAGTTCTTC. Translated: CASSFSLSNEQFF.

The chain has TRBV7-9 and TRBJ2-5; 10 bases align to TRBD2. V lost 3 bases, J lost 1 base, and 5 bases stayed unmatched. The V gene's germline CDR1 is SEHNR and CDR2 FQNEAQ (reference sequence). The CDR3 loop spans 16 amino acids. The CDR3 is CASSLGSGGVQETQYF. The CDR3 coding sequence is TGTGCCAGCAGCTTGGGAAGCGGGGGGGTCCAAGAGACCCAGTACTTC. The full variable domain, completed using reference TRBV7-9 and TRBJ2-5, is DTGVSQNPRHKITKRGQNVTFRCDPISEHNRLYWYRQTLGQGPEFLTYFQNEAQLEKSRLLSDRFSAERPKGSFSTLEIQRTEQGDSAMYLCASSLGSGGVQETQYFGPGTRLLVL.

The V and J genes are TRBV10-1 and TRBJ2-3; TRBD1 might be the D (6 bases). The germline V and J ends were trimmed by 2 bases and 1 base, with 13 bases remaining between them. The CDR3 extends over 16 amino acids. Germline V gene data show CDR1 as WNHNN and CDR2 as SYGVQD (reference sequence). The CDR3: CASSERLSGGTDTQYF. CDR3 DNA sequence: TGCGCCAGCAGTGAGCGTCTGTCAGGGGGCACAGATACGCAGTATTTT.

The chain couples TRBV29-1 to TRBJ2-2; perhaps TRBD2 as D (6 bases). Per germline, CDR1 SQVTM and CDR2 ANQGSEA. This CDR3 spans 14 amino acids. Between the trimmed V and J ends, which lost 4 bases and 5 bases, there was a span of 14 bases. The CDR3 DNA reads as TGCAGCGTTGTATTGGAGGGAAGGACCGGGGAGCTGTTTTTT. Translation: CSVVLEGRTGELFF.